The following is a T cell receptor beta chain sequence with its context. Its antigen is still unknown. No quality values exist for individual bases; no much larger clone is one base distant. This specimen comes from a study of long-term antiretroviral therapy in people with HIV (dated by TCRdb to the early 2020s). Concerning the study at large: The earliest samples were collected about a decade before the 2015 WHO recommendation for immediate ART, when ART was typically delayed until CD4 counts fell. This retrospective serial study examined whether starting ART and sustained HIV suppression were associated with changes in the composition and diversity of the TRB repertoire in peripheral blood. A total of 192 cryopreserved PBMC samples were contributed to the cohort by 30 adults with confirmed HIV infection, with samples collected serially over a mean of approximately six years (range 1-12). Of the approximately 32 participants with HIV, roughly twelve were female. Test extractions of a monoclonal T-cell line alongside fewer than 40 polyclonal samples showed no cross-contamination during QIAcube processing. The full study reports these points: Starting ART was linked to a significant rise in TRB diversity, yet even after long-term ART the diversity remained significantly lower than in transplant donor controls. Compared with controls, HIV repertoires had narrower CDR3 length ranges, and the network structure pointed to an antigen-experienced repertoire that shifted only slightly toward naive after ART. At every time point, the repertoire was dominated by expanded TRB clones first identified before ART initiation, although this dominance fluctuated and, in many PLHIV, declined after ART. No data were available on ART adherence, viral resistance or therapy changes, limiting inferences about post-ART repertoire changes. Limited PBMC availability meant only the TCR beta chain was sequenced, without alpha chain pairing. Because pre-ART samples had limited cell numbers, unsorted PBMC were profiled rather than sorted CD4+ and CD8+ T cells. The samples were dated from about 2004 to 2018, and the ART regimens that were used may be less effective than current ART regimens.

Between the V and J ends, shortened by 3 bases and 7 bases respectively, the junction contains 13 bases. Based on the germline V gene, the CDR1 and CDR2 sequences are MDHEN and SYDVKM. Spanning cysteine to phenylalanine, the CDR3 consists of 14 amino acids. Only the CDR3 DNA is retained, 42 bases long and in frame from the first base. The immunoSEQ hsTCRB v3.0 assay was used at survey level resolution to sequence the TRB variable region. The target sequencing depth for TRB was about 40,000-55,000 T-cell genomes per sample. Pooled TRB libraries were sequenced on an Illumina MiSeq with a v3 150-cycle kit. From the authors' description of their analysis: Repertoire analysis ran in R within a reproducible Nextflow workflow covering QC, data transformation and analysis. LymphoSeq2, an R package for AIRR-Seq data exploration, was used to implement custom analyses. After excluding a handful of samples that yielded fewer than 5000 total TRB sequences, some 190 HIV repertoires remained for analysis. Among the approximately 190 retained HIV repertoires, under 65 were collected before ART initiation and 120 to 140 after ART initiation. Each repertoire was downsampled to 5000 TRB nucleotide sequences, and summary statistics were averaged across 100 downsampling iterations. The analysis kept only TRB sequences whose CDR3 regions were at least seven amino acids long. Diversity was measured with a Shannon entropy-derived clonality score and the Gini coefficient. In repertoire networks, the top 5000 CDR3 amino acid sequences were linked whenever an edit distance of one separated two sequences. GLIPH2 predicted antigen specificity groups and MHC restriction for TRB CDR3 amino acid sequences. CDR3 amino acid sequences were matched against VDJdb and McPAS-TCR to flag known CMV, EBV, HIV or tissue antigen associations. Pre-ART, post-ART and control groups were compared with Wilcoxon signed-rank tests and Holm-Bonferroni correction. TCRdb holds this immuneACCESS table with in-frame rearrangements only. Some clones are missing; in checked studies, unresolved V genes explain under half, and the rest has no known cause. V, J and clone size were drawn from that table, and D and trimming were deduced from the DNA. The sample yields 15,000 to 20,000 clones; roughly 78% were counted once. The ten largest clonotypes hold around 7.9% of the sample.

Participants were included only if at least one PBMC sample before ART initiation and at least two post-ART samples were available. Treatment was received in the United States of America by all participants with HIV. Cryopreserved samples of about 0.95-11 million PBMC were thawed and washed before DNA extraction. At the time of the earliest PBMC sample, participants with HIV were aged between roughly 20 and 54 years. PBMC samples from each participant spanned 1-4 timepoints before ART initiation and 2-8 timepoints after ART initiation, with a median of 7 samples. For every participant, serial HIV viral load, CD4+ T-cell count, ART history and demographic data were obtained. Genomic DNA was extracted from unsorted PBMC with a Qiagen kit on a QIAcube, with processing performed in batches of 12 samples.

Specimen: unsorted PBMCs, collected at the start of antiretroviral therapy, before treatment. This clonotype was obtained from a woman aged 40-49 years with HIV. This sequence uses TRBV28 and TRBJ2-1, with no D gene named confidently. The DNA reads TGTGCCAGCAGTTTCACCAACGGTGCTAATGAGCAGTTCTTC. This translates into CASSFTNGANEQFF.